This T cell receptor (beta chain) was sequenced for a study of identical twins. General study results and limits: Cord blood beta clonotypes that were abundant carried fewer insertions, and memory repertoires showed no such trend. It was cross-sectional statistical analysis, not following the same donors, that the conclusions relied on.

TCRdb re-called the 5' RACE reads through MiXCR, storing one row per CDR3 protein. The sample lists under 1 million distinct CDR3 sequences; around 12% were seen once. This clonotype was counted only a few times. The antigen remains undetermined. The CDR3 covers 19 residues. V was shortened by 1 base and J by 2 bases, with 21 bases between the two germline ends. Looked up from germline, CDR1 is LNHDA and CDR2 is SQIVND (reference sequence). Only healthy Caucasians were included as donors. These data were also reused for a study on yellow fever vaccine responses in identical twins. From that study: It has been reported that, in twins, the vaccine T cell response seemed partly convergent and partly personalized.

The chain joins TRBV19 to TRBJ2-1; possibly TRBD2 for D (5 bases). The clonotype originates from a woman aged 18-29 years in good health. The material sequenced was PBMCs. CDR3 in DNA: TGTGCCAGTAGTATAGGAGGGCATAAGGCCCATTACCCCTACAATGAGCAGTTCTTC. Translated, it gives CASSIGGHKAHYPYNEQFF.